This passage covers 11 T cell receptor beta chains from one sample sequenced in a study of T cell responses to AZD1222 COVID-19 vaccine. The method was immunoSEQ multiplex PCR; TCRdb's version includes in-frame clones alone and lacks a portion of them. This table has 120,000 to 150,000 clones, 90% appearing once. The specimen was peripheral blood, collected on day 0 of AZD1222 vaccination. The receptors originated from an adult in good health.

The rearrangement links TRBV3-1 (or the pseudogene TRBV3-2) to TRBJ1-2; TRBD1 aligns across 8 bases. The CDR3 is made up of 15 amino acids. V was pared by 3 bases and J by 4 bases, with 7 bases of the junction left unmatched. The germline CDR1 and CDR2 sequences are LGHDT and YNNKEL (reference sequence). The CDR3 reads CASSQNPDRAYGYTF. CDR3 sequence (DNA): TGTGCCAGCAGCCAGAACCCGGACAGGGCCTATGGCTACACCTTC.

The chain couples TRBV5-4 to TRBJ2-5, with a weak D call TRBD1 (5 bases). Trimming left V 3 bases short and J 2 bases short, with 11 bases between. This CDR3 is built from 14 residues. From germline, CDR1 is SGHNT and CDR2 YYREEE (reference sequence). This CDR3 is CASSSVDSQETQYF. The CDR3 DNA reads TGTGCCAGCAGCTCAGTTGACAGTCAAGAGACCCAGTACTTC.

The rearrangement uses TRBV29-1 and TRBJ1-1, with D uncertain. V lost 7 bases, J lost 1 base, and 10 bases lay in between. The germline V gene encodes CDR1 SQVTM and CDR2 ANQGSEA. The CDR3 runs 12 residues. The CDR3 DNA reads TGCAGCGCGAGAGAACCGAACACTGAAGCTTTCTTT. Translated: CSAREPNTEAFF.

V usage is TRBV7-8 and J usage is TRBJ2-1; possible D gene TRBD2, 6 bases. The germline CDR1 and CDR2 sequences are SGHVS and FQNEAQ. V shed 2 bases and J shed 0 bases, with 14 bases lying between them. The CDR3 length is 17 residues. CDR3 sequence (DNA): TGTGCCAGCAGCTTAACTATTGGGGGGAGCTCCTACAATGAGCAGTTCTTC. Protein product: CASSLTIGGSSYNEQFF.

This chain links TRBV18 with TRBJ1-1; perhaps TRBD1 as D (6 bases). The CDR3 has 16 amino acids. The V end was cut by 5 bases, the J end by 2 bases, with 18 bases between. In germline, CDR1 is KGHSH, CDR2 LQKENI. CDR3 amino acids: CASSTRDTDFNTEAFF. CDR3 nucleotides: TGTGCCAGCTCAACGCGGGACACCGATTTTAACACTGAAGCTTTCTTT.

V is TRBV6-1 and J is TRBJ2-3, with 7 bases fitting TRBD2. V dropped 3 bases and J dropped 2; count of bases not matched to a gene: 8. The CDR3 totals 16 residues. Germline loops: CDR1 MNHNS, CDR2 SASEGT. In nucleotides, the CDR3 is TGTGCCAGCAGTGAGGGGTTGGCGGGGGACACAGATACGCAGTATTTT. Translated, it gives CASSEGLAGDTDTQYF.

The chain links TRBV18 to TRBJ1-5, with D perhaps TRBD1 (6 bases). V dropped 3 bases and J dropped 6 bases, with 15 bases sitting between them. CDR1 and CDR2 (germline): KGHSH, LQKENI. The CDR3 has 15 amino acids. The CDR3, as DNA: TGTGCCAGCTCACCTGCGGCGGGGGGCGGTCAGCCCCAGCATTTT. Protein: CASSPAAGGGQPQHF.

The J gene is TRBJ2-1, the V gene TRBV19; 8 nucleotides line up with TRBD1. V gave up 9 bases and J gave up 2 bases; unmatched junction bases: 6. Germline lookup yields CDR1 LNHDA and CDR2 SQIVND (reference sequence). This CDR3 contains 14 residues. The chain's CDR3 is CASSDRGAYNEQFF. The CDR3 DNA reads TGTGCCAGCTCCGACAGGGGCGCCTACAATGAGCAGTTCTTC.

This chain connects TRBV29-1 to TRBJ1-2, with 12 positions matching TRBD1. V lost 3 bases, J lost 8 bases, and 13 bases stayed unmatched. CDR3 length equals 16 residues. Germline CDR1 is SQVTM and CDR2 is ANQGSEA. CDR3 sequence reads: CSVEAPGTGGAGGYTF. CDR3 coding DNA: TGCAGCGTTGAGGCCCCCGGGACAGGGGGCGCCGGGGGCTACACCTTC.

V is TRBV4-1 and J is TRBJ2-5; D is ambiguous. The CDR3 sequence is 14 residues long. Trimming removed 0 bases at V and 1 base at J, with 6 bases between. CDR1 and CDR2 from the germline V gene are MGHRA and YSYEKL. The CDR3 bases are TGCGCCAGCAGCCAAGAGGCTACCCAAGAGACCCAGTACTTC. Amino acids: CASSQEATQETQYF.

This clone appeared a single time. The chain joins TRBV5-6 to TRBJ1-2, with D possibly being TRBD1 (6 bases). Germline V lookup: CDR1 SGHDT, CDR2 YYEEEE. The V end was cut by 4 bases, the J end by 2 bases, with 12 bases between. The CDR3 totals 14 residues. The CDR3 bases are TGTGCCAGCAGCATTCCTGGACAGAACTATGGCTACACCTTC. Translated, it gives CASSIPGQNYGYTF.